The 21 T cell receptor beta chains reported below all come from one sample, sequenced in a study of blood T cell repertoires in COVID-19. TCRdb keeps only in-frame clones here, not all; method: immunoSEQ multiplex PCR. The sample records roughly 120,000 clones, approximately 90% being singletons. Sequencing was carried out using peripheral blood. The receptors were gathered from a human donor with active COVID-19. The donor label of this sample is uncertain.

This chain links TRBV6-2 or TRBV6-3 with TRBJ1-1; D unresolved. The CDR3 loop spans 13 amino acids. Germline CDR1 and CDR2: MNHEY and SVGEGT. V was cut by 3 bases and J by 4 bases, with 9 bases left in between. CDR3 bases: TGTGCCAGCAGTTATCGGTTCACCACTGAAGCTTTCTTT. Translation: CASSYRFTTEAFF.

V gene TRBV19 combines with J gene TRBJ2-1, with TRBD1 as a possible D gene (6 bases). This CDR3 spans 16 amino acids. CDR1 and CDR2 (germline): LNHDA, SQIVND (reference sequence). Trimming removed 1 base from V and 4 bases from J, with 14 bases in between. In DNA form, the CDR3 reads TGTGCCAGTAGTATAGCGCAGGCAGGGGTTTACAATGAGCAGTTCTTC. Its translation: CASSIAQAGVYNEQFF.

The chain is built from TRBV7-6 and TRBJ2-6; no firm D call. Germline V lookup: CDR1 SGHVS, CDR2 FNYEAQ. The V and J ends lost 2 bases and 4 bases respectively, with 9 bases between them. The CDR3 is 15 amino acids. The CDR3, as DNA: TGTGCCAGCAGCTTAAATAGCCCCGGGGCCAACGTCCTGACTTTC. Protein: CASSLNSPGANVLTF.

The chain carries TRBV5-1 and TRBJ2-3; no clear D gene. The CDR3 runs 13 residues. Looked up from germline, CDR1 is SGHRS and CDR2 is YFSETQ. Trimming removed 2 bases at V and 3 bases at J, with 7 bases between. For the CDR3, the DNA is TGCGCCAGCAGCTTATTAGTAACAGATACGCAGTATTTT. Amino acid sequence: CASSLLVTDTQYF.

This rearrangement joins TRBV4-3 to TRBJ1-2; D perhaps matches TRBD1 (6 bases). The CDR3 contains 15 residues. Germline V CDR1 and CDR2: LGHNA, YSLEER. V dropped 0 bases and J dropped 4 bases, with 12 bases sitting between them. The CDR3 region is CASSQERTALYGYTF. The CDR3 nucleotides read TGCGCCAGCAGCCAAGAAAGGACAGCCCTCTATGGCTACACCTTC.

V gene TRBV6-2 or TRBV6-3 combines with J gene TRBJ2-1; 9 bases align to TRBD1. Germline V CDR1 and CDR2: MNHEY, SVGEGT. The V gene end was trimmed by 2 bases and the J gene end by 8 bases; junction bases not matched to a gene: 4. There are 14 residues in the CDR3. The CDR3 region has the DNA TGTGCCAGCAGTTACGGGGACAGGGTCCATGAGCAGTTCTTC. Amino acid sequence: CASSYGDRVHEQFF.

The chain carries TRBV9 and TRBJ2-5; 7 bases fit TRBD1. Germline CDR1 is SGDLS and CDR2 is YYNGEE. J lost 5 bases, V lost 0 bases, and 13 bases had no gene match. CDR3 length: 17 residues. The CDR3 DNA is TGTGCCAGCAGCGTAGGCGGCCGGGCAGGGGGAGCGGAGACCCAGTACTTC. It translates to CASSVGGRAGGAETQYF. Drawing the rest from reference TRBV9 and TRBJ2-5, the complete variable domain is DSGVTQTPKHLITATGQRVTLRCSPRSGDLSVYWYQQSLDQGLQFLIQYYNGEERAKGNILERFSAQQFPDLHSELNLSSLELGDSALYFCASSVGGRAGGAETQYFGPGTRLLVL.

This rearrangement joins TRBV7-2 to TRBJ2-7, with D uncertain. The length of the CDR3 is 14 residues. V was trimmed by 4 bases and J by 5 bases, leaving 15 bases between them. Germline CDR1 and CDR2: SGHTA and FQGNSA. CDR3 sequence reads: CASSYSGGSNEQYF. CDR3 nucleotides: TGTGCCAGCAGCTATAGTGGTGGTTCCAACGAGCAGTACTTC.

The V call is TRBV7-2, the J call TRBJ2-3, with TRBD2 identical over 10 bases. The CDR3 extends over 18 amino acids. Germline trimming cut 1 base from V and 11 bases from J; bases unmatched to any gene: 18. Germline V gene sequence: CDR1 SGHTA, CDR2 FQGNSA. CDR3 nucleotides: TGTGCCAGCAGCTTAGGAGGGAGCGGGGGGGCCGGAGCTTATAAGCAGTATTTT. Its translation is CASSLGGSGGAGAYKQYF.

This clone was detected only once. The chain has TRBV9 and TRBJ2-7; TRBD1 aligns across 11 bases. V dropped 0 bases and J dropped 9; count of bases not matched to a gene: 11. The CDR3 length is 16 residues. Germline values: CDR1 SGDLS, CDR2 YYNGEE. CDR3 protein: CASSVGPPGQGGVQYF. In DNA form, the CDR3 reads TGTGCCAGCAGCGTAGGCCCCCCGGGACAGGGGGGTGTGCAGTACTTC.

V is TRBV7-9 and J is TRBJ2-1; D not resolved. The germline V gene encodes CDR1 SEHNR and CDR2 FQNEAQ (reference sequence). CDR3 size: 13 residues. V lost 3 bases, J lost 10 bases, and 13 bases lay in between. CDR3 sequence (DNA): TGTGCCAGCAGCTTGCAGGTGTCCCTCGAGCAGTTCTTC. Its translation is CASSLQVSLEQFF.

The rearrangement joins TRBV5-1 to TRBJ2-7, with TRBD1 as a possible D gene (6 bases). CDR1 is SGHRS, CDR2 YFSETQ, per germline. This CDR3 has 14 amino acids. V shed 10 bases and J shed 0 bases, with 17 bases lying between them. In DNA form, the CDR3 reads TGCGCCTCGTCGGACAGCCCCAACTCCTACGAGCAGTACTTC. This sequence encodes CASSDSPNSYEQYF. Using reference TRBV5-1 and TRBJ2-7 for the parts outside the CDR3, the full variable domain is KAGVTQTPRYLIKTRGQQVTLSCSPISGHRSVSWYQQTPGQGLQFLFEYFSETQRNKGNFPGRFSGRQFSNSRSEMNVSTLELGDSALYLCASSDSPNSYEQYFGPGTRLTVT.

The rearrangement links TRBV5-5 to TRBJ2-7, with D perhaps matching TRBD2 (5 bases). CDR3 length: 14 residues. V lost 1 base, J lost 5 bases, and 13 bases lay in between. Germline lookup yields CDR1 SGHKS and CDR2 YYEKEE (reference sequence). The CDR3: CASSLTGFRHEQYF. The CDR3 nucleotides are TGTGCCAGCAGCTTGACGGGGTTTCGACACGAGCAGTACTTC.

The chain couples TRBV5-1 to TRBJ1-4, with D maybe TRBD1 (5 bases). The V gene lost 0 bases and the J gene lost 8 bases, with 14 bases spanning the gap. CDR1 is SGHRS, CDR2 YFSETQ, per germline. The CDR3 covers 15 residues. The CDR3 protein is CASSLAGGEEEKLFF. The CDR3 nucleotides read TGCGCCAGCAGCTTGGCTGGAGGGGAGGAGGAAAAACTGTTTTTT.

V gene TRBV4-3 combines with J gene TRBJ2-7; no firm D call. Per germline, CDR1 LGHNA and CDR2 YSLEER. V was pared by 1 base and J by 4 bases, with 8 bases between. The CDR3 consists of 13 residues. The CDR3 sequence: CASSQVRNYEQYF. The CDR3 nucleotides are TGCGCCAGCAGCCAAGTGAGAAATTACGAGCAGTACTTC.

This chain links TRBV28 with TRBJ1-1, with unresolved D. The CDR3 extends over 14 amino acids. CDR1 and CDR2 from the germline V gene are MDHEN and SYDVKM. V lost 6 bases and J 5 bases, leaving 16 bases between the germline ends. The CDR3 DNA is TGTGCCAGCAGCCCTCTTTTGAGAAAGACTGAAGCTTTCTTT. It yields the protein CASSPLLRKTEAFF.

The rearrangement links TRBV10-3 to TRBJ2-3, with TRBD2 as a possible D gene (5 bases). The CDR3 is 15 amino acids. V was pared by 0 bases and J by 6 bases, with 13 bases between. In germline, CDR1 is ENHRY, CDR2 SYGVKD. As DNA, the CDR3 is TGTGCCATCAGTGAGTCTAAGGGAGTTGGGGATACGCAGTATTTT. It encodes CAISESKGVGDTQYF.

The count of this clone is one. The V gene is TRBV9, the J gene TRBJ2-1; 7 nucleotides agree with TRBD2. The junction had 14 bases not matched to a gene; V was cut back by 4 bases and J by 10 bases. CDR3 length: 15 residues. Germline V gene data show CDR1 as SGDLS and CDR2 as YYNGEE. DNA for the CDR3: TGTGCCAGCAGCTCCCGGGACTACCCTCCCTTGGAGCAGTTCTTC. Its protein is CASSSRDYPPLEQFF.

CDR3 protein: CASSQMDRVYEQFF. The CDR3 DNA is TGTGCCAGCAGCCAGATGGACAGGGTTTATGAGCAGTTCTTC. This sequence joins TRBV7-3 and TRBJ2-1; 8 bases are a match to TRBD1. Trimming removed 5 bases from V and 8 bases from J; junction bases left unmatched: 8. Germline-derived CDR1 and CDR2 are SGHTA and FQGTGA. The CDR3 length is 14 residues.

A word on this clone: Distinct nucleotide sequences in the sample also encode this CDR3. The chain is built from TRBV19 and TRBJ1-5; D gene ambiguous. There are 13 residues in the CDR3. Germline values: CDR1 LNHDA, CDR2 SQIVND (reference sequence). Trimming left V 3 bases short and J 2 bases short, with 5 bases between. This CDR3 reads CASSMQGNQPQHF. In DNA form, the CDR3 reads TGTGCCAGTAGTATGCAGGGCAATCAGCCCCAGCATTTT.

The chain combines TRBV28 with TRBJ1-3; D call uncertain. The CDR3 contains 12 residues. V lost 5 bases and J 14 bases, leaving 16 bases between the germline ends. The germline gives CDR1 MDHEN, CDR2 SYDVKM. CDR3 DNA sequence: TGTGCCAGCAGTACGGGAACAGCGAGCGTATATTTT. Its protein is CASSTGTASVYF.